This T cell receptor beta chain was identified during a study of post-analysis software for immune sequencing data. Looking at the study overall: Relapsing-remitting, secondary progressive and progressive-relapsing multiple sclerosis courses were included. Study-wide findings and caveats: Multiple sclerosis patients showed significantly lower normalized Chao1 diversity than controls did.

Turning to this clonotype: The antigen remains unidentified.

The authors incorporated unique molecular identifiers into the TCR beta cDNA libraries. TCRdb independently ran MiXCR on the PCR reads; one entry per CDR3 protein. The table has approximately 350,000 distinct CDR3 sequences, roughly 30% seen once. Sequencing was carried out using blood. This TCR was recovered from a girl under 18 with multiple sclerosis.

As DNA, the CDR3 is TGTGCCTGGAGTGTTCCCGACAGGGCGCCTGGGGCCAACGTCCTGACTTTC. This gives the protein CAWSVPDRAPGANVLTF. This chain uses TRBV30 with TRBJ2-6; TRBD1 matches at 7 bases. The CDR3 loop spans 17 amino acids. J gave up 2 bases and V 0 bases, and 7 bases lay outside the gene matches. Looked up from germline, CDR1 is GTSNPN and CDR2 is SVGIG (reference sequence). The variable domain in full, with the rest retrieved from reference TRBV30 and TRBJ2-6, is SQTIHQWPATLVQPVGSPLSLECTVEGTSNPNLYWYRQAAGRGLQLLFYSVGIGQISSEVPQNLSASRPQDRQFILSSKKLLLSDSGFYLCAWSVPDRAPGANVLTFGAGSRLTVL.